This T cell receptor beta chain was identified in a study of radiation and T cells in renal cell carcinoma. Regarding time point: blood 4 weeks post-SBRT, at nephrectomy. Treatment defined: 15 Gy SBRT to primary tumor, nephrectomy 4 weeks later. Produced via immunoSEQ multiplex PCR; TCRdb's table is partial and in-frame only. Found here are 80,000 or so clones, nearly 90% of them singletons; the top ten hold around 6%. Trimming pared 4 bases from V and 3 bases from J, leaving 10 bases between. The CDR3 loop spans 13 amino acids. Germline CDR1 is LGHNA and CDR2 is YNFKEQ. This clone occurred once. The sequencing here drew on blood, taken from a patient whose treatment included radiotherapy and nephrectomy. The receptor was derived from a woman in her seventies with renal cell carcinoma. V usage is TRBV4-2 and J usage is TRBJ2-7; D is unclear. DNA of the CDR3: TGTGCCAGCAGCCCCCGGACGAGCTACGAGCAGTACTTC. It translates to CASSPRTSYEQYF.